These T cell receptor beta chains were read from a single sample in a study of CD8 T cells in Susac syndrome. TCRdb re-called the immunoSEQ multiplex PCR reads through MiXCR, storing one row per CDR3 protein. The table has about 83,000 distinct CDR3 sequences, 95% seen once. The sequenced sample consisted of CD8+ T cells from PBMCs. These receptors were obtained from a human donor with Susac syndrome. The CDR3 runs from the conserved cysteine through the conserved F or W. Fields, in order: CDR3 protein, CDR3 DNA, J gene, V gene, clone size, D gene. D genes are given only for firm matches. Clone size, where shown, is once, few, many, or a class for clones that have expanded.

cdr3_aa: CASSYGTDNEQFF
cdr3_nt: TGTGCCAGCAGTTACGGGACTGACAATGAGCAGTTCTTC
j_call: TRBJ2-1
v_call: TRBV6-5
clone_size: .
d_call: .

cdr3_aa: CASSPGSGANVLTF
cdr3_nt: TGTGCCAGCAGTCCTGGCTCTGGGGCCAACGTCCTGACTTTC
j_call: TRBJ2-6
v_call: TRBV7-3
clone_size: .
d_call: .

cdr3_aa: CASSSNGLLAGAYEQYF
cdr3_nt: TGTGCCAGCAGCTCTAATGGCCTACTAGCGGGGGCGTACGAGCAGTACTTC
j_call: TRBJ2-7
v_call: TRBV11-1
clone_size: once
d_call: TRBD2

cdr3_aa: CASSSDRVTGELFF
cdr3_nt: TGTGCCAGCAGCAGCGACAGGGTCACCGGGGAGCTGTTTTTT
j_call: TRBJ2-2
v_call: TRBV6-5
clone_size: few
d_call: TRBD1

cdr3_aa: CASSLRQGPGETQYF
cdr3_nt: TGTGCCAGCAGCTTGCGTCAGGGCCCGGGAGAGACCCAGTACTTC
j_call: TRBJ2-5
v_call: TRBV5-4
clone_size: .
d_call: .

cdr3_aa: CATKGTGGGYTF
cdr3_nt: TGTGCCACCAAAGGGACAGGGGGGGGCTACACCTTC
j_call: TRBJ1-2
v_call: TRBV7-8
clone_size: .
d_call: TRBD1

cdr3_aa: CASSGASGELFF
cdr3_nt: TGTGCCAGTTCAGGGGCTAGCGGGGAGCTGTTTTTT
j_call: TRBJ2-2
v_call: TRBV25-1
clone_size: .
d_call: .

cdr3_aa: CSAEVGQTGSSYEQYF
cdr3_nt: TGCAGTGCCGAAGTGGGGCAGACTGGGAGCTCCTACGAGCAGTACTTC
j_call: TRBJ2-7
v_call: TRBV20-1
clone_size: .
d_call: .

cdr3_aa: CASSVGKPDTQYF
cdr3_nt: TGTGCCAGCAGCGTCGGGAAGCCAGATACGCAGTATTTT
j_call: TRBJ2-3
v_call: TRBV9
clone_size: .
d_call: .

cdr3_aa: CASSDTRYEQFF
cdr3_nt: TGTGCCAGCAGCGACACTCGTTATGAGCAGTTCTTC
j_call: TRBJ2-1
v_call: TRBV11-2
clone_size: once
d_call: .

cdr3_aa: CASRSGDQPQHF
cdr3_nt: TGTGCCAGCAGGTCGGGGGATCAGCCCCAGCATTTT
j_call: TRBJ1-5
v_call: TRBV7-2
clone_size: .
d_call: .

cdr3_aa: CASSFNEQFF
cdr3_nt: TGTGCCAGTTCTTTCAATGAGCAGTTCTTC
j_call: TRBJ2-1
v_call: TRBV25-1
clone_size: few
d_call: .

cdr3_aa: CASSREGFASGELFF
cdr3_nt: TGTGCCAGCAGCCGAGAGGGGTTCGCGTCCGGGGAGCTGTTTTTT
j_call: TRBJ2-2
v_call: TRBV14
clone_size: .
d_call: .

cdr3_aa: CASSFLYNEQFF
cdr3_nt: TGTGCCAGCAGTTTCCTCTACAATGAGCAGTTCTTC
j_call: TRBJ2-1
v_call: TRBV28
clone_size: .
d_call: .

cdr3_aa: CASSQGQGPYLEQYF
cdr3_nt: TGTGCCAGCAGCCAGGGACAGGGGCCCTACCTCGAGCAGTACTTC
j_call: TRBJ2-7
v_call: TRBV13
clone_size: .
d_call: TRBD1

cdr3_aa: CSASGGGDTQYF
cdr3_nt: TGCAGCGCCTCGGGAGGGGGGGATACGCAGTATTTT
j_call: TRBJ2-3
v_call: TRBV29-1
clone_size: .
d_call: TRBD2

cdr3_aa: CASSRLAGDHEQYF
cdr3_nt: TGTGCCAGCAGCCGACTAGCGGGAGACCACGAGCAGTACTTC
j_call: TRBJ2-7
v_call: TRBV5-6
clone_size: .
d_call: TRBD2

cdr3_aa: CATRTTSGTYNEQFF
cdr3_nt: TGTGCCACCCGGACCACAAGCGGGACTTACAATGAGCAGTTCTTC
j_call: TRBJ2-1
v_call: TRBV6-2/TRBV6-3
clone_size: .
d_call: TRBD2

cdr3_aa: CASTSPAARYEQYF
cdr3_nt: TGTGCCAGCACCTCACCGGCCGCCCGCTACGAGCAGTACTTC
j_call: TRBJ2-7
v_call: TRBV11-2
clone_size: .
d_call: .

cdr3_aa: CASSVTGGPPQHF
cdr3_nt: TGTGCCAGCAGCGTCACAGGGGGCCCGCCCCAGCATTTT
j_call: TRBJ1-5
v_call: TRBV9
clone_size: .
d_call: TRBD1

cdr3_aa: CSVAGLEEYGYTF
cdr3_nt: TGCAGCGTTGCGGGGCTGGAAGAGTATGGCTACACCTTC
j_call: TRBJ1-2
v_call: TRBV29-1
clone_size: .
d_call: .

cdr3_aa: CATQGIHTDTQYF
cdr3_nt: TGTGCCACACAGGGTATACACACAGATACGCAGTATTTT
j_call: TRBJ2-3
v_call: TRBV7-9
clone_size: .
d_call: .

cdr3_aa: CASSSKTGGDRYNEQFF
cdr3_nt: TGTGCCAGCAGCTCCAAGACGGGAGGAGATAGGTACAATGAGCAGTTCTTC
j_call: TRBJ2-1
v_call: TRBV11-2
clone_size: .
d_call: TRBD2

cdr3_aa: CSARNRDLSSYNEQFF
cdr3_nt: TGCAGTGCTAGGAACCGGGACTTGAGCTCCTACAATGAGCAGTTCTTC
j_call: TRBJ2-1
v_call: TRBV20-1
clone_size: .
d_call: .

cdr3_aa: CATSSLPDSLGDTQYF
cdr3_nt: TGTGCCACCAGCAGTCTACCGGACAGCCTGGGAGATACGCAGTATTTT
j_call: TRBJ2-3
v_call: TRBV15
clone_size: .
d_call: .

cdr3_aa: CASSQDLGTEAFF
cdr3_nt: TGTGCCAGCAGCCAAGATCTAGGCACTGAAGCTTTCTTT
j_call: TRBJ1-1
v_call: TRBV3-1
clone_size: .
d_call: .

cdr3_aa: CAWRTPGRADEQFF
cdr3_nt: TGTGCCTGGAGGACCCCTGGCAGGGCGGATGAGCAGTTCTTC
j_call: TRBJ2-1
v_call: TRBV30
clone_size: .
d_call: .

cdr3_aa: CASSPPQGHEQYF
cdr3_nt: TGTGCCAGCAGTCCTCCACAGGGGCACGAGCAGTACTTC
j_call: TRBJ2-7
v_call: TRBV7-9
clone_size: .
d_call: TRBD1

cdr3_aa: CASSQEAGGVPEHTDTQYF
cdr3_nt: TGTGCCAGCAGCCAAGAAGCAGGGGGCGTACCCGAACATACAGATACGCAGTATTTT
j_call: TRBJ2-3
v_call: TRBV3-1
clone_size: .
d_call: TRBD1

cdr3_aa: CAWGEETQYF
cdr3_nt: TGTGCCTGGGGCGAAGAGACCCAGTACTTC
j_call: TRBJ2-5
v_call: TRBV30
clone_size: .
d_call: .

cdr3_aa: CSAREGWREGQFF
cdr3_nt: TGCAGTGCTAGAGAGGGTTGGCGGGAAGGACAGTTCTTC
j_call: TRBJ2-1
v_call: TRBV20-1
clone_size: .
d_call: .

cdr3_aa: CASSLLRKDREKNIQYF
cdr3_nt: TGTGCCAGCAGTTTACTACGGAAAGACAGAGAAAAAAACATTCAGTACTTC
j_call: TRBJ2-4
v_call: TRBV27
clone_size: .
d_call: .

cdr3_aa: CASSNQSSGRGNTGELFF
cdr3_nt: TGTGCCAGCAGCAACCAAAGTAGCGGGAGGGGCAACACCGGGGAGCTGTTTTTT
j_call: TRBJ2-2
v_call: TRBV21-1
clone_size: .
d_call: .